This T cell receptor (beta chain) comes out of a study of blood T cell repertoires in COVID-19. Study context: COVID-19 samples from acute and convalescent phases originated in the United States, Italy and Spain. PBMCs, B-cell-depleted T cells, or T cells were the source of the cDNA or gDNA that made up the material.

J was trimmed by 4 bases and V by 1 base; bases with no gene match: 1. The germline V gene has CDR1 SNHLY and CDR2 FYNNEI. The CDR3 contains 14 residues. Per the authors' pipeline: Reference gene primer amplification gave nucleated cell count estimates. Assay used: immunoSEQ multiplex PCR; TCRdb lists only in-frame clones, some missing. The V and J calls and the clone size are those of that table, but D and trimming were determined from the DNA. The table records about 90,000 clones, more than 80% of them present only once. The chain recombines TRBV2 with TRBJ1-2; TRBD1 matches 9 bases. The TCR was taken from a woman aged 70-85 years with acute or convalescent COVID-19. Sequenced input: peripheral blood. As DNA, the CDR3 is TGTGCCAGCAGTGAAGAGGGACAGGGCTATGGCTACACCTTC. Translation: CASSEEGQGYGYTF.